This TCR beta chain was recovered during a study of T cells in Graves' hyperthyroidism and ophthalmopathy. Graves' hyperthyroidism is called stable when ophthalmopathy does not progress within 18 months. J gave up 7 bases and V 7 bases, and 17 bases lay outside the gene matches. The CDR3 spans 16 residues. In germline, CDR1 is LGHDT, CDR2 YNNKEL (reference sequence). General study findings and limits: Blood also showed most of the thyroid clonotypes that were expanded above 0.001. By a 13 V-J model, ophthalmopathy was set apart from stable hyperthyroidism.

Authors of the study amplified TCR beta CDR3 regions from RNA transcripts. First-round RT-PCR of the TCR CDR3 relied on the HTBI primer set. TCRdb processed the multiplex PCR reads anew with MiXCR; each CDR3 protein has one entry. The sample consists of hundreds of thousands of distinct CDR3 sequences, just over 35% of them appearing once. In regard to this clonotype: What it binds is not known.

The chain couples TRBV3-1 to TRBJ1-2, with 8 bases identical to TRBD1. The sequenced material came from blood. The receptor was derived from a woman aged 40 to 50 with Graves' hyperthyroidism. The CDR3 reads CASTPDREAPLGGYTF. The DNA for the CDR3 is TGTGCCAGCACCCCGGACAGGGAAGCACCACTGGGTGGCTACACCTTC.